This T cell receptor beta chain was identified in a study of blood T cell repertoires in COVID-19. Study-level background: In each case, the material was cDNA or gDNA derived from T cells, B-cell-depleted T cells, or PBMCs.

Only a few counts were recorded for this clone. Source study methods: Estimation of nucleated cell counts was performed using reference gene primer amplification. Using immunoSEQ multiplex PCR, the repertoire was profiled, and TCRdb retains in-frame clones only, with some absent. From that table come the V and J calls and clone size; the DNA was used to work out D and trimming. Seen here are about 96,000 clones, about 81% observed once, and the top ten hold 17%. Per germline, CDR1 SGHTA and CDR2 FQGNSA. The CDR3 runs to 16 residues. V dropped 0 bases and J dropped 0 bases, with 9 bases sitting between them.

The chain joins TRBV7-2 to TRBJ2-4; TRBD2 is a possible D gene (6 bases). The sequencing input was peripheral blood. This TCR derives from a woman aged 55 to 70 with acute or convalescent COVID-19. CDR3 loop: CASSLAGGLAKNIQYF. The CDR3, as DNA: TGTGCCAGCAGCTTAGCGGGGGGTCTAGCCAAAAACATTCAGTACTTC.